The next 5 T cell receptor beta chains were all read from a single sample in a study of cytomegalovirus exposure and HLA in healthy donors. The PCR ran on 60 Vbeta and 13 Jbeta primers. Libraries were prepared by immunoSEQ multiplex PCR; TCRdb keeps only in-frame clonotypes and omits some of them. The data contain about 160,000 clones, 65% to 85% of them singletons. Input material: PBMCs. The receptors shown here come from a woman in her forties or fifties in good health and CMV-seropositive.

J is TRBJ2-3 and V is TRBV9; D is uncertain. The CDR3 spans 15 residues. Germline V lookup: CDR1 SGDLS, CDR2 YYNGEE. Trimming removed 3 bases from V and 0 bases from J, with 11 bases in between. The CDR3 here is CASSASGLSTDTQYF. CDR3 coding DNA: TGTGCCAGCAGCGCCTCGGGTTTAAGCACAGATACGCAGTATTTT.

This clone was found a few times. The chain uses TRBV6-6 and TRBJ1-5; possible D gene TRBD1, 6 bases. Germline CDR1 is MNHNY and CDR2 is SVGAGI (reference sequence). Trimming shortened V by 6 bases and J by 1 base, and 13 bases separated the two germline ends. CDR3 length equals 15 residues. The CDR3 coding sequence is TGTGCCAGCAGCTCAACAGGGAGAAGCAATCAGCCCCAGCATTTT. Translating it yields CASSSTGRSNQPQHF.

V and J are TRBV4-1 and TRBJ1-1; 7 bases fit TRBD1. Germline lookup yields CDR1 MGHRA and CDR2 YSYEKL. This CDR3 contains 17 residues. Losses at the gene ends were 1 base for V and 1 base for J; bases not matched to a gene: 9. The CDR3 DNA sequence: TGCGCCAGCAGCCAAGGGTCTTTCCGGGACAGGAACACTGAAGCTTTCTTT. It is translated as CASSQGSFRDRNTEAFF.

This clone was observed a handful of times. The chain recombines TRBV7-2 with TRBJ2-7; TRBD2 matches 7 bases. CDR3 length equals 16 residues. Trimming at V came to 1 base and at J to 4 bases, leaving 10 bases not matched to a gene. The V gene's germline CDR1 is SGHTA and CDR2 FQGNSA. CDR3: CASSLGAGGGAYEQYF. In DNA form, the CDR3 reads TGTGCCAGCAGCTTAGGGGCGGGCGGGGGAGCTTACGAGCAGTACTTC.

The chain uses TRBV5-1 and TRBJ2-3, with D possibly TRBD2 on 5 matching bases. The CDR3 sequence is 13 residues long. Between the trimmed V and J ends, which lost 0 bases and 8 bases, there was a span of 10 bases. Germline V gene lookup returns CDR1 SGHRS and CDR2 YFSETQ. In DNA form, the CDR3 reads TGCGCCAGCAGCTTGGACGGGGTTGGTACGCAGTATTTT. It codes for CASSLDGVGTQYF. Full variable domain (remainder filled in from reference TRBV5-1 and TRBJ2-3): KAGVTQTPRYLIKTRGQQVTLSCSPISGHRSVSWYQQTPGQGLQFLFEYFSETQRNKGNFPGRFSGRQFSNSRSEMNVSTLELGDSALYLCASSLDGVGTQYFGPGTRLTVL.